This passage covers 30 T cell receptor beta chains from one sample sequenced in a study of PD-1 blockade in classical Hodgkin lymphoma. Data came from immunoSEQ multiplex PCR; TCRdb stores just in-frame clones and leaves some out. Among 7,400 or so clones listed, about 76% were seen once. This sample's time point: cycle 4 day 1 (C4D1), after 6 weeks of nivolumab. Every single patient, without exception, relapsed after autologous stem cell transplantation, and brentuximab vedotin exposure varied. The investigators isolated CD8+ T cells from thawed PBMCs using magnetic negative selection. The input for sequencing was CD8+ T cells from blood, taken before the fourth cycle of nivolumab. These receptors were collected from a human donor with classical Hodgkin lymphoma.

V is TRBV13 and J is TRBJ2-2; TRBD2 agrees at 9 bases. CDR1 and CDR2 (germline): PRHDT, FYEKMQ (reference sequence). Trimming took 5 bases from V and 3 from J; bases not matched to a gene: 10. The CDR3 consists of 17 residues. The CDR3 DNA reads TGTGCCAGCAGCACGACCAGCGGGGGGTCCCACACCGGGGAGCTGTTTTTT. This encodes CASSTTSGGSHTGELFF.

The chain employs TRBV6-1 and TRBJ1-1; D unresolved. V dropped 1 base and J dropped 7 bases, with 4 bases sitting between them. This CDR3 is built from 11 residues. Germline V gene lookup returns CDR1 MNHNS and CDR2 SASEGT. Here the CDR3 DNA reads TGTGCCAGCAGTGAAGGGATTGAAGCTTTCTTT. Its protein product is CASSEGIEAFF.

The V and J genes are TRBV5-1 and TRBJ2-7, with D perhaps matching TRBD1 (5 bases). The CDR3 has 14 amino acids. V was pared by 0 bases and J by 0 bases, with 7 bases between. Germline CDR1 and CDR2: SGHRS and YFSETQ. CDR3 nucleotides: TGCGCCAGCAGCTTGGGACAGAGCTCCTACGAGCAGTACTTC. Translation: CASSLGQSSYEQYF.

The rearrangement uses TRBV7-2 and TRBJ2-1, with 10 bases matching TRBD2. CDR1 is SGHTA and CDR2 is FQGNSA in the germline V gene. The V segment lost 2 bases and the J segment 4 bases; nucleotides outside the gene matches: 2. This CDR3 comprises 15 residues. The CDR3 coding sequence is TGTGCCAGCAGCTTAACGACTAGCGGGTACAATGAGCAGTTCTTC. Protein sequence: CASSLTTSGYNEQFF. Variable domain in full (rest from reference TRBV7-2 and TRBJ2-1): GAGVSQSPSNKVTEKGKDVELRCDPISGHTALYWYRQSLGQGLEFLIYFQGNSAPDKSGLPSDRFSAERTGGSVSTLTIQRTQQEDSAVYLCASSLTTSGYNEQFFGPGTRLTVL.

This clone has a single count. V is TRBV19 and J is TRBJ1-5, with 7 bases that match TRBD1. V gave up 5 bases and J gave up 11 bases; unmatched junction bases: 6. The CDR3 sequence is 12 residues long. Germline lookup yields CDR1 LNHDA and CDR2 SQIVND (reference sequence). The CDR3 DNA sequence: TGTGCCAGTAGTTTCCGGACAGGAGCCCAGCATTTT. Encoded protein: CASSFRTGAQHF.

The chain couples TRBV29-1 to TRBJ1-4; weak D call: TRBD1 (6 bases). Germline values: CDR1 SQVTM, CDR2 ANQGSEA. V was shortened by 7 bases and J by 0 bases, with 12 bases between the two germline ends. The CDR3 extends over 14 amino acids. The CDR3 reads CSARGGPTNEKLFF. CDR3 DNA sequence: TGCAGCGCCCGAGGGGGGCCAACTAATGAAAAACTGTTTTTT.

The CDR3 DNA is TGTGCCAGCAGCTTAGTGCCAGGGGGGCGCGAGCAGTACTTC. Translation gives CASSLVPGGREQYF. The rearrangement links TRBV7-9 to TRBJ2-7; D perhaps matches TRBD1 (7 bases). V was trimmed by 1 base and J by 6 bases, leaving 13 bases between them. This CDR3 comprises 14 residues. CDR1 and CDR2 from the germline V gene are SEHNR and FQNEAQ (reference sequence).

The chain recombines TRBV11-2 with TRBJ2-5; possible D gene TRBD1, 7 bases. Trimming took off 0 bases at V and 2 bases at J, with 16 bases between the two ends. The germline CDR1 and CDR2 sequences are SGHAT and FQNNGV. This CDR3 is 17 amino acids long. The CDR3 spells CASSLDRGRGTQETQYF. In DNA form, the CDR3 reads TGTGCCAGCAGCTTAGATCGCGGCAGGGGGACTCAAGAGACCCAGTACTTC.

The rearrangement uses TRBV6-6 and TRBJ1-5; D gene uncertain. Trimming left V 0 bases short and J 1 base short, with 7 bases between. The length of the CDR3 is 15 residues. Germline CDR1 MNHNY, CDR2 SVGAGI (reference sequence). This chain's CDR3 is CASSYSSSSNQPQHF. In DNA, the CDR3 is TGTGCCAGCAGTTACTCGTCCAGCAGCAATCAGCCCCAGCATTTT.

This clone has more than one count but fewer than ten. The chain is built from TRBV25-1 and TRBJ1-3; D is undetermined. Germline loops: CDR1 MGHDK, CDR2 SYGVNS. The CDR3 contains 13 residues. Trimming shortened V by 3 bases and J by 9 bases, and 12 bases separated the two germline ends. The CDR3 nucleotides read TGTGCCAGCAGTGAGTCCGGAGGTGGCACCATATATTTT. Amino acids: CASSESGGGTIYF.

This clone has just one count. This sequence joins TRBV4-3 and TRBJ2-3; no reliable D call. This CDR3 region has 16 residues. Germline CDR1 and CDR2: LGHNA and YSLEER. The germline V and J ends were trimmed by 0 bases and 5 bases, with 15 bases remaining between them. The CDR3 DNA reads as TGCGCCAGCAGCCAAGAAGTAACAGTCCTTAAAGATACGCAGTATTTT. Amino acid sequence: CASSQEVTVLKDTQYF.

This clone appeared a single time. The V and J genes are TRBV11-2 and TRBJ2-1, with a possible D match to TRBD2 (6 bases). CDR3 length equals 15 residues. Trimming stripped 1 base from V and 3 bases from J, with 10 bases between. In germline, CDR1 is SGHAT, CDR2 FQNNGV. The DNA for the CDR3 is TGTGCCAGCAGCTTAGGGGGGAGGTACTACAATGAGCAGTTCTTC. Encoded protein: CASSLGGRYYNEQFF.

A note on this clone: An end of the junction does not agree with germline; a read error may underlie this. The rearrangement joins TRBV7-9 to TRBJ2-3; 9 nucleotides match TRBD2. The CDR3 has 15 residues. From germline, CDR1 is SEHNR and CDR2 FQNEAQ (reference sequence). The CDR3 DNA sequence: TGTGCCAGCGGCTTTGCGGGGGGGCTTCCAGATACGCAGTATTTT. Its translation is CASGFAGGLPDTQYF.

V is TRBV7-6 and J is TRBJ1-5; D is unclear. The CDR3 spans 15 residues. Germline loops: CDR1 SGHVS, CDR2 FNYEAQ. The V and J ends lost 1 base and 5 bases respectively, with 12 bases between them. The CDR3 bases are TGTGCCAGCAGCTTAGAGGCGGGCCCTTATCAGCCCCAGCATTTT. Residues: CASSLEAGPYQPQHF. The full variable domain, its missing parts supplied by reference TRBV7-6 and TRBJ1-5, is GAGVSQSPRYKVTKRGQDVALRCDPISGHVSLYWYRQALGQGPEFLTYFNYEAQQDKSGLPNDRFSAERPEGSISTLTIQRTEQRDSAMYRCASSLEAGPYQPQHFGDGTRLSIL.

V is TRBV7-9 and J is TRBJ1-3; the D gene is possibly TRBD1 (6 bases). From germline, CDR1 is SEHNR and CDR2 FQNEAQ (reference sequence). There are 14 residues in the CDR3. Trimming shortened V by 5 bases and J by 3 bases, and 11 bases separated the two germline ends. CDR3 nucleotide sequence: TGTGCCAGCAGCCCACAGGGATTTGGAAACACCATATATTTT. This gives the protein CASSPQGFGNTIYF.

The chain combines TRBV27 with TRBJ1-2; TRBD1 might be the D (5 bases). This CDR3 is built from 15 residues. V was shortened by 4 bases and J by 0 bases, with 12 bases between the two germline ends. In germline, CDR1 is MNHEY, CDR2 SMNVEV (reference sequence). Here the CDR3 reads CASSWSRAPNYGYTF. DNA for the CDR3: TGTGCCAGCAGTTGGAGCAGGGCCCCTAACTATGGCTACACCTTC.

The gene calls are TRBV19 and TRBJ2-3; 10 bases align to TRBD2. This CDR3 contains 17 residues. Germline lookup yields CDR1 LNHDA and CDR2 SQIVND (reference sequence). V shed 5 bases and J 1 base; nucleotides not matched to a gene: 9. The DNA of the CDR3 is TGTGCCAGTAGTCTAGGGGCAGGACTAGCGGGCACAGATACGCAGTATTTT. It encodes CASSLGAGLAGTDTQYF.

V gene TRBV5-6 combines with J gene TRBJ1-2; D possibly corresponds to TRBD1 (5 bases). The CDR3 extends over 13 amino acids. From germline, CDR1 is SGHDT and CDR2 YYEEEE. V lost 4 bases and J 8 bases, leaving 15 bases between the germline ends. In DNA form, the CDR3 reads TGTGCCAGCAGCGTCAACAGGATTTGGGGCTACACCTTC. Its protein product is CASSVNRIWGYTF.

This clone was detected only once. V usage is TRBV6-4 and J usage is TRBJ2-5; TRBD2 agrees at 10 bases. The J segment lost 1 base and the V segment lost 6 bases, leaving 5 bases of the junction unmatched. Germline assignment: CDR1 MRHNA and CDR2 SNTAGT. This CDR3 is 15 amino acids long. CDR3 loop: CASSPLAGVQETQYF. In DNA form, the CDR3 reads TGTGCCAGCAGCCCTCTAGCGGGGGTCCAAGAGACCCAGTACTTC.

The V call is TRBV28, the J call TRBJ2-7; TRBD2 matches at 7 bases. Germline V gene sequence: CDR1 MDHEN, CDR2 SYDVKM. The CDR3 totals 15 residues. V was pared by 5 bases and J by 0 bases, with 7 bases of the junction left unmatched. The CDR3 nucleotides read TGTGCCAGCAGTCTCCTCGGGAGGTTCTCCTACGAGCAGTACTTC. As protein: CASSLLGRFSYEQYF.

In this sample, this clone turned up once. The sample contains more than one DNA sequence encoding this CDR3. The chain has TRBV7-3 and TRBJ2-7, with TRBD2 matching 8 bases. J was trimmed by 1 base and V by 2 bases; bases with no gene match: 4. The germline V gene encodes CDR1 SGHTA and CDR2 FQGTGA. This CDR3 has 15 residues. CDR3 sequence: CASSLAGGPSYEQYF. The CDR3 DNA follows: TGTGCCAGCAGCTTAGCGGGAGGACCGTCCTACGAGCAGTACTTC. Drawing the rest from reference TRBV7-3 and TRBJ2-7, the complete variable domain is GAGVSQTPSNKVTEKGKYVELRCDPISGHTALYWYRQSLGQGPEFLIYFQGTGAADDSGLPNDRFFAVRPEGSVSTLKIQRTERGDSAVYLCASSLAGGPSYEQYFGPGTRLTVT.

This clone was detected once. Written as DNA, the CDR3 is TGTGCCAGCAGCTTACGTCGGGGGGGAGGAGAAGAGACCCAGTACTTC. Translated, it gives CASSLRRGGGEETQYF. The chain couples TRBV13 to TRBJ2-5; the match to TRBD2 covers 8 bases. This CDR3 contains 16 residues. J lost 3 bases, V lost 2 bases, and 8 bases had no gene match. The germline V gene encodes CDR1 PRHDT and CDR2 FYEKMQ (reference sequence).

CDR3 nucleotide sequence: TGTGCCAGCAGTGAACTAGCGGGAGGGATCTCCTACGAGCAGTACTTC. Its translation: CASSELAGGISYEQYF. The V call is TRBV6-1, the J call TRBJ2-7, with TRBD2 matching over 12 bases. Losses at the gene ends were 2 bases for V and 0 bases for J; bases not matched to a gene: 2. Germline V gene data show CDR1 as MNHNS and CDR2 as SASEGT. CDR3 length: 16 residues.

The CDR3: CAISFSEKETQYF. The CDR3 nucleotides are TGTGCCATCAGCTTTAGCGAAAAAGAGACCCAGTACTTC. V and J are TRBV10-3 and TRBJ2-5, with D perhaps TRBD2 (5 bases). The CDR3 consists of 13 residues. Trimming left V 6 bases short and J 3 bases short, with 11 bases between. Germline CDR1 is ENHRY and CDR2 is SYGVKD.

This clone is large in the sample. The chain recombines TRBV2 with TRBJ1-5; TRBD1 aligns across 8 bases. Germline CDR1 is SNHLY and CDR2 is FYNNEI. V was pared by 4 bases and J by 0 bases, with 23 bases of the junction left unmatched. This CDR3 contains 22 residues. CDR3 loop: CASSVHGQGHPGGLYSNQPQHF. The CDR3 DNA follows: TGTGCCAGCAGTGTTCACGGACAGGGACACCCCGGTGGGCTGTATAGCAATCAGCCCCAGCATTTT.

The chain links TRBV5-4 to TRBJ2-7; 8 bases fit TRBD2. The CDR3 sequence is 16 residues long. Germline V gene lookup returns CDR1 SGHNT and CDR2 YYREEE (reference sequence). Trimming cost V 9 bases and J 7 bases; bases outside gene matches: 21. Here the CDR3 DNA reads TGTGCCACCGCCCATGGCCAAGCGGGAGCCCCTTTGGAGCAGTACTTC. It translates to CATAHGQAGAPLEQYF. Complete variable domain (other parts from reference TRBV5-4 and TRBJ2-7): ETGVTQSPTHLIKTRGQQVTLRCSSQSGHNTVSWYQQALGQGPQFIFQYYREEENGRGNFPPRFSGLQFPNYSSELNVNALELDDSALYLCATAHGQAGAPLEQYFGPGTRLTVT.

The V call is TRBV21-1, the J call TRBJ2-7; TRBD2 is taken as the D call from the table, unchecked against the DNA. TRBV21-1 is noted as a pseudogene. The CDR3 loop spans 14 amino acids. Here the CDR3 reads CASSLSGGSYEQYF. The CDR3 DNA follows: TGTGCCAGCAGCTTATCGGGAGGCTCCTACGAGCAGTACTTC.

The CDR3 DNA is TGTGCCAGCAGTTTAGACAGGTTCAATGAGCAGTTCTTC. Translating it yields CASSLDRFNEQFF. J is TRBJ2-1 and V is TRBV28, with D maybe TRBD1 (6 bases). The V and J ends lost 2 bases and 6 bases respectively, with 8 bases between them. CDR3 length: 13 amino acids. The germline V gene encodes CDR1 MDHEN and CDR2 SYDVKM.

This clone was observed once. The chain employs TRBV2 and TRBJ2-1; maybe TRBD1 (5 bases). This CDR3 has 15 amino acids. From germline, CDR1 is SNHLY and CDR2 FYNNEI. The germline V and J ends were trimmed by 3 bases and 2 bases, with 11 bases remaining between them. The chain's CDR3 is CASSDWQGTYNEQFF. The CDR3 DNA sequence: TGTGCCAGCAGTGATTGGCAGGGAACCTACAATGAGCAGTTCTTC.

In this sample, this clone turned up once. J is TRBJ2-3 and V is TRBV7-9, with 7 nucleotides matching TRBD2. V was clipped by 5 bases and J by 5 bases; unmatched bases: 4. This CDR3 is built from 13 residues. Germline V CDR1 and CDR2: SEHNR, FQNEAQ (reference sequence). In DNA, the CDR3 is TGTGCCAGCAGCCCAGGGACTATAGATACGCAGTATTTT. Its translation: CASSPGTIDTQYF.